Given below is one TCR beta chain in context. Its antigen is unidentified. The data derive from a study of T cells in Graves' hyperthyroidism and ophthalmopathy. Study as a whole: Pretreatment peripheral blood was obtained at initial diagnosis. The study, taken as a whole, reports: From stable hyperthyroidism, ophthalmopathy was separated by a 13 V-J model. Blood also carried most thyroid clonotypes expanded above 0.001.

Germline V lookup: CDR1 MGHRA, CDR2 YSYEKL. The length of the CDR3 is 17 residues. V gave up 3 bases and J gave up 1 base; unmatched junction bases: 10. RNA transcripts gave rise to amplified TCR beta CDR3 regions. TCR CDR3 regions were first amplified by RT-PCR with HTBI primers. Via MiXCR, TCRdb re-called the multiplex PCR reads, giving one row per CDR3 protein. The sample has roughly 500,000 distinct CDR3 sequences; around 22% are singletons. The clonotype was recovered from a woman aged 25-40 years with Graves' ophthalmopathy. The sample taken for sequencing was blood. The chain employs TRBV4-1 and TRBJ2-7; TRBD1 agrees at 9 bases. CDR3 bases: TGCGCCAGCAGCCAGAAACCCGGACAGGGGCATTCCTACGAGCAGTACTTC. It translates to CASSQKPGQGHSYEQYF.